Detailed here is one T cell receptor (beta chain). Its antigen is not known. This sample stems from a study of Ad26.COV2.S vaccination and SARS-CoV-2 variants. Study in general: Intramuscular Ad26.COV2.S at 5x10^10 or 1x10^11 viral particles. Study-wide results and caveats: Post-vaccination spike-specific CD8+ and CD4+ T cell responses reportedly had substantial breadth.

Sequenced by immunoSEQ multiplex PCR; TCRdb stores in-frame clones only, minus some. The sample yields a few hundred thousand clones, about 90% seen once. Treatment: around 19 received Ad26.COV2.S at low or high dose, single or two shots; 5 received placebo; per-sample allocation not given. Sampling happened 63 days after the first vaccine or placebo injection. Trimming left V 4 bases short and J 0 bases short, with 10 bases between. The CDR3 totals 15 residues. The germline V gene encodes CDR1 LGHNA and CDR2 YSLEER. Here the sequenced sample was peripheral blood, taken in a trial of Ad26.COV2.S vaccine versus placebo. The V gene is TRBV4-3, the J gene TRBJ1-3, with D hard to call. The TCR comes from a person between 18 and 60 years old who received the Ad26.COV2.S COVID-19 vaccine or a placebo. CDR3 protein: CASSPKQSSGNTIYF. In DNA form, the CDR3 reads TGCGCCAGCAGCCCCAAACAGAGCTCTGGAAACACCATATATTTT.